Each of the 3 T cell receptor beta chains below was sequenced from the same sample in a study of cytotoxic CD8 clonotypes in ibrutinib-treated CLL. Produced via immunoSEQ multiplex PCR; TCRdb's table is partial and in-frame only. The data show about 56,000 clones, 55% to 70% seen once. The sequencing here drew on PBMCs, taken after 24 months of ibrutinib treatment. The receptor source for this set is a human donor with chronic lymphocytic leukemia.

This clone has just a few counts. V gene TRBV6-1 combines with J gene TRBJ2-7; a possible D gene is TRBD2 (7 bases). The V end lost 7 bases, the J end lost 2 bases, and 18 bases lay between the germline ends. CDR3 size: 15 residues. Per germline, CDR1 MNHNS and CDR2 SASEGT. The CDR3: CASTGGGGLPYEQYF. The DNA for the CDR3 is TGTGCCAGCACCGGAGGGGGGGGCTTACCCTACGAGCAGTACTTC.

The chain combines TRBV7-9 with TRBJ1-1; no reliable D call. Trimming took 5 bases from V and 11 from J, leaving 12 bases between them. This CDR3 spans 11 amino acids. CDR1 and CDR2 from the germline V gene are SEHNR and FQNEAQ (reference sequence). The CDR3 DNA reads as TGTGCCAGCAGCCCCGCCGGGTTCGCTTTCTTT. Translated, it gives CASSPAGFAFF.

This chain joins TRBV5-1 and TRBJ1-3; D is possibly TRBD1 (5 bases). Trimming pared 5 bases from V and 0 bases from J, leaving 12 bases between. CDR1 is SGHRS and CDR2 is YFSETQ in the germline V gene. CDR3 length: 15 amino acids. The CDR3 protein is CASRTDTSSGNTIYF. CDR3 DNA: TGCGCCAGCAGAACGGACACGAGCTCTGGAAACACCATATATTTT.